This T cell receptor (beta chain) was profiled in a study of neurological immune-mediated disorders (dated by TCRdb to the late 2010s). About the investigation overall: Among the roughly 34 multiple sclerosis patients, relapsing-remitting MS was present in some 31 and secondary progressive MS was present in 3. Peripheral blood TCR-beta repertoires from patients with HTLV-I-associated myelopathy (HAM/TSP), patients with multiple sclerosis, and healthy controls were compared in the study using UMI-based sequencing. Longitudinal samples, technical triplicates and paired sorted CD4+ and CD8+ T-cell subsets, alongside PBMC samples, were included among the roughly 100 TCR-beta libraries. The cohort comprised 68 subjects: 15 or so HAM/TSP patients, 34 multiple sclerosis patients and around 20 healthy controls.

cDNA was synthesized by template-switch 5'RACE using a primer with a 10-nucleotide random unique molecular identifier that tagged each TCR transcript. Each sequencing run produced over 200 million TCR-beta sequences covering 15-18 subjects. The RNeasy kit was used to extract total RNA. The KAPA Real-time Library Amplification kit was used to amplify TCR-beta VDJ regions with primers targeting the TCR constant region and the 5'RACE anchor. A first PCR added sample indexes and Illumina adaptors, and a second PCR then raised library yield. After Ampure bead purification, the TCR product of roughly 650 bp was size-selected on a 2% E-gel SizeSelection system. Before pooling, library quality was assessed on a Bioanalyzer, concentration was determined with Qubit, and library quantification was performed with the Kapa Library Quantification kit. An Illumina HiSeq 2500 was used to sequence the libraries paired-end at 2 x 150 bp. To increase sequence diversity, about 23-32% phiX was spiked into each library pool. As for the original processing: The quality-filtered reads were processed with the UMI-based MiGEC pipeline, whose error correction step removed more than 80% of the raw TCR sequences. IMGT germline references were used for aligning VDJ genes, and each clonotype was defined as a unique CDR3 amino acid sequence together with its V-J genes. Clonal expansion, Shannon diversity, and CDR3 relatedness (CalcPairwiseDistances, ClusterSamples) were evaluated with VDJtools, and phylogenetic trees were built with CLCbio workbench. A clone was classed as expanded if it had 8 or more unique UMIs, a cutoff based on coefficient-of-variation modelling across technical triplicates. TCRdb's own reprocessing of the public reads used fastp at Q25 and MiXCR and kept productive beta chains. Rows merge per CDR3 protein into single entries with the most common DNA and genes. The V and J calls follow TCRdb's processing rather than the paper's. This sample is represented by 45,000 to 65,000 distinct CDR3 sequences; approximately 4.4% of them were singletons. The ten largest account for approximately 2.9% of the sample.

Looking up the germline V gene yields CDR1 SGHRS and CDR2 YFSETQ. Including the terminal cysteine and phenylalanine, the CDR3 comprises 14 residues. Only the CDR3 DNA stays, 42 bases, in frame from base 1. Trimming at the junction amounts to 4 bases on V and 2 bases on J, and the germline ends lie 12 bases apart. For the unsorted PBMC libraries, 2 million PBMCs were stored in RNAlater at -80 degrees C until RNA extraction and were used to generate the libraries. The multiple sclerosis patients were enrolled in a US clinical protocol that evaluated disease progression with magnetic resonance imaging. PBMCs were separated from peripheral blood using Ficoll-Hypaque density gradient centrifugation and then cryopreserved in liquid nitrogen. The sample holds many counts of this clonotype. The antigen it recognizes is unknown. No base quality information exists; no much larger clone differs at one position.

Beyond this particular receptor, the publication reports: TCR clonal expansion was greatest in HAM/TSP patients and smallest in MS patients, who ranked below even healthy controls. No association of the MS cluster with clinical or MRI features was observed, and the need for larger cohorts was stated by the authors. In phylogenetic analysis, the repertoires of 18 of 34 MS patients grouped into a cluster of related CDR3 sequences, which suggests a possible signature at the repertoire level. Across subjects, expanded clones never shared an identical CDR3 amino acid sequence, which suggests that the TCR-beta repertoires in every group were private.

Source material: PBMCs. The source is a man aged 45-65 years with multiple sclerosis. Here the chain combines TRBV5-1 and TRBJ1-1; TRBD1 is possibly the D segment (5 matching bases). The nucleotides read TGCGCCAGCAGCGGAACAGACAGAAACACTGAAGCTTTCTTT. It translates as CASSGTDRNTEAFF.